The rows below give T cell receptor beta chains drawn from one sample of a study. TCRdb's table, derived via immunoSEQ multiplex PCR, lists solely in-frame clones and lacks some. The data contain 60,000 to 75,000 clones, about 94% of them singletons. The sequenced sample was PBMCs. The receptors stem from a man aged 35-49 years with rheumatoid arthritis. Each CDR3 is given with its conserved first and last residue. D genes are given only for firm matches. Size tells how often a clone was seen (once, few, many) or the class of an expanded clone, and some rows leave it out.

size	D	V	J	CDR3	DNA
NA	NA	TRBV7-8	TRBJ1-2	CASSRSTEANYGYTF	TGTGCCAGCAGCCGTTCAACAGAAGCTAACTATGGCTACACCTTC
few	NA	TRBV7-9	TRBJ2-1	CASSFPRAHDNEQFF	TGTGCCAGCAGCTTTCCGCGGGCGCATGACAATGAGCAGTTCTTC
once	NA	TRBV20-1	TRBJ1-1	CSASRQPNTEAFF	TGCAGTGCTAGTAGACAGCCGAACACTGAAGCTTTCTTT
NA	NA	TRBV9	TRBJ2-4	CASSVEGREAANIQYF	TGTGCCAGCAGCGTAGAGGGCAGGGAGGCTGCGAACATTCAGTACTTC
NA	TRBD1	TRBV30	TRBJ2-5	CAWSKRYLSGTGFPETQYF	TGTGCCTGGAGTAAAAGATATCTATCCGGGACAGGGTTCCCAGAGACCCAGTACTTC
NA	TRBD2	TRBV10-3	TRBJ2-5	CAISRAGGETQYF	TGTGCCATCAGTCGAGCGGGGGGAGAGACCCAGTACTTC
NA	NA	TRBV30	TRBJ2-5	CAWSPGRVGETQYF	TGTGCCTGGTCCCCGGGTCGGGTGGGAGAGACCCAGTACTTC
NA	NA	TRBV5-1	TRBJ2-3	CASRTGTSTDTQYF	TGCGCCAGCAGGACAGGGACTAGCACAGATACGCAGTATTTT
once	NA	TRBV19	TRBJ2-7	CASSPLGVSYEQYF	TGTGCCAGTTCTCCGCTAGGGGTTAGCTACGAGCAGTACTTC
NA	NA	TRBV6-5	TRBJ1-5	CASSYSTQGNQPQHF	TGTGCCAGCAGTTACTCGACCCAGGGCAATCAGCCCCAGCATTTT
NA	TRBD2	TRBV6-1	TRBJ2-1	CASSETPGLAGGPPYNEQFF	TGTGCCAGCAGTGAGACACCGGGACTAGCGGGAGGGCCACCCTACAATGAGCAGTTCTTC
NA	TRBD2	TRBV9	TRBJ2-1	CASSLWGGRGNEQFF	TGTGCCAGCAGCCTCTGGGGCGGGAGGGGCAATGAGCAGTTCTTC
NA	NA	TRBV12-5	TRBJ1-1	CASGSLDGTEAFF	TGTGCTAGTGGGTCTCTTGACGGGACAGAAGCTTTCTTT
NA	NA	TRBV3-1/TRBV3-2	TRBJ2-5	CASSQGGLGTQYF	TGTGCCAGCAGCCAAGGGGGATTAGGGACCCAGTACTTC
NA	NA	TRBV3-1/TRBV3-2	TRBJ1-1	CASSQRTENTEAFF	TGTGCCAGCAGCCAAAGGACAGAGAACACTGAAGCTTTCTTT
NA	NA	TRBV12-3/TRBV12-4	TRBJ1-6	CASTPKGRSPLHF	TGTGCCAGCACTCCAAAGGGTCGATCACCCCTCCACTTT
NA	NA	TRBV18	TRBJ2-5	CASSPPVRAQETQYF	TGTGCCAGCTCACCACCGGTCAGGGCCCAAGAGACCCAGTACTTC
NA	NA	TRBV7-3	TRBJ2-2	CASSPKQRANTGELFF	TGTGCCAGCAGCCCCAAGCAGCGGGCGAACACCGGGGAGCTGTTTTTT
NA	NA	TRBV27	TRBJ1-2	CASSLSLGGVGYGYTF	TGTGCCAGCAGTTTATCGTTGGGGGGGGTCGGCTATGGCTACACCTTC
NA	TRBD1	TRBV7-9	TRBJ2-7	CASSFLGQSYEQYF	TGTGCCAGCAGCTTCTTGGGACAGAGCTACGAGCAGTACTTC
NA	NA	TRBV5-1	TRBJ2-7	CASSLNSVSYEQYF	TGCGCCAGCAGCTTGAACTCAGTTTCCTACGAGCAGTACTTC
NA	NA	TRBV18	TRBJ2-3	CASSPGLGTDTQYF	TGTGCCAGCTCACCAGGGCTCGGCACAGATACGCAGTATTTT
NA	NA	TRBV7-2	TRBJ1-2	CASSLGGSGSYGYTF	TGTGCCAGCAGCTTAGGTGGTTCGGGATCCTATGGCTACACCTTC
NA	NA	TRBV27	TRBJ1-4	CASSLLPITTNEKLFF	TGTGCCAGCAGTTTATTACCCATAACAACTAATGAAAAACTGTTTTTT
NA	TRBD2	TRBV3-1/TRBV3-2	TRBJ2-4	CASSRDGGSRNIQYF	TGTGCCAGCAGCCGGGACGGGGGGTCCAGAAACATTCAGTACTTC
few	TRBD1	TRBV4-2	TRBJ2-7	CASSTGQGTYEQYF	TGTGCCAGCAGCACTGGACAGGGTACCTACGAGCAGTACTTC
few	TRBD1	TRBV6-5	TRBJ2-7	CASSLDRVRYEQYF	TGTGCCAGCAGTTTGGACAGGGTAAGGTACGAGCAGTACTTC
NA	NA	TRBV4-1	TRBJ1-6	CASSQDPDSSYNSPLHF	TGCGCCAGCAGCCAAGATCCAGACAGCTCCTATAATTCACCCCTCCACTTT